What follows are 22 T cell receptor beta chains derived from one specimen sequenced in a study of early T cells in non-severe SARS-CoV-2 infection. TCRdb passed the 5' RACE reads through MiXCR, listing each CDR3 protein once. The table has roughly 88,000 distinct CDR3 sequences, 11% to 15% seen once. Input material: whole blood. The source is an adult who was a healthcare worker with PCR-confirmed SARS-CoV-2 infection or an uninfected control (not recorded which).

The J gene is TRBJ1-4, the V gene TRBV7-2, with TRBD1 as a possible D gene (6 bases). The V end lost 4 bases, the J end lost 9 bases, and 21 bases lay between the germline ends. This CDR3 has 16 amino acids. The germline CDR1 and CDR2 sequences are SGHTA and FQGNSA. The CDR3 region has the DNA TGTGCCAGCAGCTCCTACCCTGTACAGGGATTGCAAAAACTGTTTTTT. Residues: CASSSYPVQGLQKLFF.

This clonotype was seen ten or more times. The V and J genes are TRBV6-6 and TRBJ1-1; 7 bases align to TRBD1. This CDR3 has 13 amino acids. V lost 5 bases and J lost 3; bases outside the gene matches: 3. Per germline, CDR1 MNHNY and CDR2 SVGAGI (reference sequence). The CDR3 protein is CASSPTGDTEAFF. The CDR3 region has the DNA TGTGCCAGCAGTCCTACAGGGGACACTGAAGCTTTCTTT.

This clonotype was observed many times. The chain recombines TRBV7-9 with TRBJ2-7, with unresolved D. The V end was cut by 1 base, the J end by 0 bases, with 10 bases between. Germline V gene lookup returns CDR1 SEHNR and CDR2 FQNEAQ (reference sequence). CDR3 length equals 15 residues. The CDR3 DNA sequence: TGTGCCAGCAGCTTAGGATCCGGCAGCTCCTACGAGCAGTACTTC. Residues: CASSLGSGSSYEQYF. Combining the CDR3 with reference TRBV7-9 and TRBJ2-7 gives the whole variable domain DTGVSQNPRHKITKRGQNVTFRCDPISEHNRLYWYRQTLGQGPEFLTYFQNEAQLEKSRLLSDRFSAERPKGSFSTLEIQRTEQGDSAMYLCASSLGSGSSYEQYFGPGTRLTVT.

This clonotype was picked up one time. V and J are TRBV27 and TRBJ2-7; D is possibly TRBD1 (7 bases). The germline V gene encodes CDR1 MNHEY and CDR2 SMNVEV (reference sequence). The CDR3 consists of 15 residues. V was trimmed by 0 bases and J by 1 base, leaving 10 bases between them. The CDR3 sequence: CASSLSAGGSYEQYF. The CDR3 coding sequence is TGTGCCAGCAGTTTATCTGCAGGGGGGTCCTACGAGCAGTACTTC.

In its sample, this clonotype was seen many times. V is TRBV6-1 and J is TRBJ2-1; either TRBD1 or TRBD2 may supply D (6 bases each). In germline, CDR1 is MNHNS, CDR2 SASEGT. The CDR3 contains 15 residues. V shed 2 bases and J shed 3 bases, with 11 bases lying between them. CDR3 loop: CASSELEGGYNEQFF. CDR3 DNA sequence: TGTGCCAGCAGTGAACTTGAGGGGGGCTACAATGAGCAGTTCTTC.

This clonotype was picked up a small number of times. The genes are TRBV11-2 and TRBJ2-4, with TRBD1 matching 8 bases. Germline V CDR1 and CDR2: SGHAT, FQNNGV. This CDR3 is 13 amino acids long. Trimming at V came to 5 bases and at J to 7 bases, leaving 4 bases not matched to a gene. Here the CDR3 reads CASSRGQGNIQYF. CDR3 bases: TGTGCCAGCAGCCGCGGACAGGGTAACATTCAGTACTTC.

Only a few counts were recorded for this clonotype. The CDR3 region has the DNA TGTGCCAGCAGTTATCGGACTAGCGGGGGTACAGATACGCAGTATTTT. This encodes CASSYRTSGGTDTQYF. The chain uses TRBV6-2 or TRBV6-3 and TRBJ2-3; 13 nucleotides align to TRBD2. The CDR3 extends over 16 amino acids. V lost 3 bases, J lost 3 bases, and 3 bases stayed unmatched. Per the germline V gene, CDR1 is MNHEY and CDR2 is SVGEGT.

The chain is built from TRBV9 and TRBJ1-4, with D unclear. With 0 bases removed from V and 9 bases from J, the gap between germline ends came to 9 bases. The CDR3 has 13 residues. Germline V gene data show CDR1 as SGDLS and CDR2 as YYNGEE. The CDR3 DNA reads as TGTGCCAGCAGCGTAGTATCTGATAAAAAACTGTTTTTT. Residues: CASSVVSDKKLFF. Using reference TRBV9 and TRBJ1-4 for the parts outside the CDR3, the full variable domain is DSGVTQTPKHLITATGQRVTLRCSPRSGDLSVYWYQQSLDQGLQFLIQYYNGEERAKGNILERFSAQQFPDLHSELNLSSLELGDSALYFCASSVVSDKKLFFGSGTQLSVL.

This sequence joins TRBV6-2 or TRBV6-3 and TRBJ1-1; 7 bases fit TRBD1. J was trimmed by 3 bases and V by 6 bases; bases with no gene match: 4. CDR1 MNHEY and CDR2 SVGEGT come from the germline V gene. The CDR3 has 13 residues. The CDR3 reads CASRTGDYTEAFF. In DNA, the CDR3 is TGTGCCAGCAGAACAGGGGATTACACTGAAGCTTTCTTT.

The sample holds a few counts of this clonotype. This chain uses TRBV10-3 with TRBJ2-3; the D call may be TRBD1 or TRBD2 (7 bases each). The ends were cut back, 2 bases at V and 0 bases at J, with 21 bases in the middle. The germline gives CDR1 ENHRY, CDR2 SYGVKD. The CDR3 is 19 residues long. CDR3 bases: TGTGCCATCAGTGAGAGGGGAGGGACAGCGAAGGGGAGCACAGATACGCAGTATTTT. The encoded protein is CAISERGGTAKGSTDTQYF.

The chain links TRBV11-3 to TRBJ2-4; maybe TRBD1 (5 bases). V dropped 3 bases and J dropped 0 bases, with 9 bases sitting between them. CDR3 size: 15 residues. Germline V lookup: CDR1 SGHNT, CDR2 YENEEA. CDR3 sequence (DNA): TGTGCCAGCAGCTTTGGGGCAGGAGCCAAAAACATTCAGTACTTC. This encodes CASSFGAGAKNIQYF.

This clonotype was observed a handful of times. Here the CDR3 DNA reads TGTGCCATCAGTGAGGCCTCTGTCGGCTACACCTTC. This codes for CAISEASVGYTF. This chain links TRBV10-3 with TRBJ1-2; D not certain. Trimming removed 2 bases at V and 8 bases at J, with 9 bases between. CDR1 and CDR2 (germline): ENHRY, SYGVKD. This CDR3 has 12 amino acids.

In its sample, this clonotype was seen a few times. In DNA form, the CDR3 reads TGTGCCAGCAGCCCCTCTGCAGACTCCTATAATTCACCCCTCCACTTT. Its protein is CASSPSADSYNSPLHF. V and J are TRBV6-2 or TRBV6-3 and TRBJ1-6; D not certain. This CDR3 is built from 16 residues. V was trimmed by 6 bases and J by 0 bases, leaving 12 bases between them. CDR1 and CDR2 (germline): MNHEY, SVGEGT.

This clonotype was recorded a few times. The V and J genes are TRBV29-1 and TRBJ2-3, with 8 bases lining up with TRBD1. Per germline, CDR1 SQVTM and CDR2 ANQGSEA. CDR3 size: 12 residues. Germline trimming cut 4 bases from V and 5 bases from J; bases unmatched to any gene: 2. The CDR3 nucleotides read TGCAGCGTTGGACAGGGGCAAGATACGCAGTATTTT. Translation: CSVGQGQDTQYF.

In this sample, this clonotype turned up a few times. The chain has TRBV7-2 and TRBJ2-1; D not certain. Germline lookup yields CDR1 SGHTA and CDR2 FQGNSA. CDR3 length: 14 amino acids. Trimming pared 3 bases from V and 2 bases from J, leaving 8 bases between. CDR3 DNA sequence: TGTGCCAGCAGCTTGGTTACCCCCTACAATGAGCAGTTCTTC. Translating it yields CASSLVTPYNEQFF.

V usage is TRBV11-3 and J usage is TRBJ1-1, with a weak D call TRBD1 (6 bases). Trimming left V 4 bases short and J 0 bases short, with 18 bases between. This CDR3 contains 17 residues. The germline V gene encodes CDR1 SGHNT and CDR2 YENEEA. The CDR3: CASSSGQGRGVNTEAFF. CDR3 bases: TGTGCCAGCAGCTCGGGGCAGGGGAGGGGAGTGAACACTGAAGCTTTCTTT.

This clonotype was seen a handful of times. This chain uses TRBV30 with TRBJ1-1; D ambiguous. This CDR3 is 14 amino acids long. CDR1 and CDR2 from the germline V gene are GTSNPN and SVGIG (reference sequence). The ends were cut back, 2 bases at V and 0 bases at J, with 10 bases in the middle. CDR3 amino acids: CAWSPLKMNTEAFF. The CDR3 nucleotides are TGTGCCTGGAGTCCCCTAAAGATGAACACTGAAGCTTTCTTT.

This clonotype has a handful of counts. The chain links TRBV20-1 to TRBJ2-1; D might be TRBD1 or TRBD2, each matching 5 bases. Trimming removed 0 bases from V and 4 bases from J, with 28 bases in between. CDR1 DFQATT and CDR2 SNEGSKA come from the germline V gene (reference sequence). The CDR3 consists of 20 residues. The CDR3 spells CSARDRTGAHPPSSYNEQFF. The DNA for the CDR3 is TGCAGTGCTAGAGATCGGACCGGGGCCCACCCCCCCTCCTCGTACAATGAGCAGTTCTTC.

Ten or more counts support this clonotype. The CDR3 spells CASSQGQDNSPLHF. CDR3 DNA: TGTGCCAGCAGTCAGGGACAGGACAATTCACCCCTCCACTTT. The gene calls are TRBV28 and TRBJ1-6, with 8 bases identical to TRBD1. Germline CDR1 is MDHEN and CDR2 is SYDVKM. The CDR3 extends over 14 amino acids. J lost 7 bases, V lost 5 bases, and 4 bases had no gene match.

This clonotype has a count of ten or more. The CDR3 coding sequence is TGTGCCAGTAGTATCCCGGGACAGACCCTGAACACTGAAGCTTTCTTT. Residues: CASSIPGQTLNTEAFF. This chain joins TRBV19 and TRBJ1-1; 7 nucleotides match TRBD1. The CDR3 has 16 residues. V shed 3 bases, J shed 0 bases, and the junction held 7 bases outside the gene matches. Germline V gene data show CDR1 as LNHDA and CDR2 as SQIVND (reference sequence).

This clonotype was counted at least ten times. An end of the junction does not agree with germline; a read error may underlie this. The V gene is TRBV5-1, the J gene TRBJ1-1; weak D call: TRBD1 (5 bases). Per germline, CDR1 SGHRS and CDR2 YFSETQ. CDR3 size: 13 residues. In nucleotides, the CDR3 is TGTGCCAGCAGCTTACAGGAGAACACTGAAGCTTTCTTT. Its translation is CASSLQENTEAFF.

This clonotype was observed many times. The V gene is TRBV7-3, the J gene TRBJ1-6; D is unresolved. The CDR3 runs to 14 residues. CDR1 and CDR2 from the germline V gene are SGHTA and FQGTGA. Deletions cut 5 bases from V and 7 bases from J, with 12 bases between. DNA for the CDR3: TGTGCCAGCAGCCGGGGAAGTGAGAATTCACCCCTCCACTTT. Protein: CASSRGSENSPLHF. The variable domain in full, completed from reference TRBV7-3 and TRBJ1-6, reads GAGVSQTPSNKVTEKGKYVELRCDPISGHTALYWYRQSLGQGPEFLIYFQGTGAADDSGLPNDRFFAVRPEGSVSTLKIQRTERGDSAVYLCASSRGSENSPLHFGNGTRLTVT.